This entry is about one T cell receptor beta chain. These data originate in a study of blood T cell repertoires in COVID-19. On the study more broadly: T cells, B-cell-depleted T cells, or PBMCs supplied cDNA or gDNA.

The protocol was immunoSEQ multiplex PCR, while the TCRdb copy is restricted to in-frame clones and leaves out a portion. The repertoire includes 130,000 to 150,000 clones, more than 75% of them detected once, and roughly 15% sits in the top ten. V was clipped by 7 bases and J by 3 bases; unmatched bases: 11. The germline V gene has CDR1 LNHDA and CDR2 SQIVND (reference sequence). This CDR3 comprises 15 residues. This receptor was taken from a human donor with acute or convalescent COVID-19. The donor label of this sample is uncertain. V is TRBV19 and J is TRBJ1-2; 7 nucleotides line up with TRBD1. Material: peripheral blood. The DNA for the CDR3 is TGTGCCAGTAAGGATGGAGGGGGCCAGGACTATGGCTACACCTTC. This codes for CASKDGGGQDYGYTF.